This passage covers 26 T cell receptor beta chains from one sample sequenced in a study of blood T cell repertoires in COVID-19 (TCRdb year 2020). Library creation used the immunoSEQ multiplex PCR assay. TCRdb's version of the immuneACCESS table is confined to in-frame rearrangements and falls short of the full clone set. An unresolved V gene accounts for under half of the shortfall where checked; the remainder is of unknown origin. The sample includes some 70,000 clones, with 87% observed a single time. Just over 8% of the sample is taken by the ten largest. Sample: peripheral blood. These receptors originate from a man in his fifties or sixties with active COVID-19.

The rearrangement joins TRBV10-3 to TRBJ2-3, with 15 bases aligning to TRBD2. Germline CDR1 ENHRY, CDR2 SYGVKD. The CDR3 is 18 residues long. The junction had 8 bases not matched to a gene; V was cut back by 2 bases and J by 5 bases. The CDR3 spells CAISEGLAGGPPRDTQYF. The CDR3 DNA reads TGTGCCATCAGTGAGGGACTAGCGGGGGGGCCTCCACGAGATACGCAGTATTTT.

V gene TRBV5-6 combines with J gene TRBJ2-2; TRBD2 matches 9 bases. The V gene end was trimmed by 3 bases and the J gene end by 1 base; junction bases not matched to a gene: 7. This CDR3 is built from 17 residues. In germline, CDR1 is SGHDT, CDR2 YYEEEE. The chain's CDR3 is CASSSPETSGNTGELFF. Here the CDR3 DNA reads TGTGCCAGCAGCTCCCCCGAGACTAGCGGGAACACCGGGGAGCTGTTTTTT.

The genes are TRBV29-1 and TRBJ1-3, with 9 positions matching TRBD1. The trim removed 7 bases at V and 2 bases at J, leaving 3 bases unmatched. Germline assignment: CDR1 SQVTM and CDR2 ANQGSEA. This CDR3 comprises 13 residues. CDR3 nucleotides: TGCAGCGGCGGGACAGGGACTGGAAACACCATATATTTT. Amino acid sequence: CSGGTGTGNTIYF. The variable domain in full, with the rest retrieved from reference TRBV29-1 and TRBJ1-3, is SAVISQKPSRDICQRGTSLTIQCQVDSQVTMMFWYRQQPGQSLTLIATANQGSEATYESGFVIDKFPISRPNLTFSTLTVSNMSPEDSSIYLCSGGTGTGNTIYFGEGSWLTVV.

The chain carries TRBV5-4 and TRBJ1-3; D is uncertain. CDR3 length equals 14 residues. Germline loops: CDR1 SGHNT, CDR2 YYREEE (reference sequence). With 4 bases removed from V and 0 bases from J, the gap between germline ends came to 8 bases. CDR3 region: CASSPGGSGNTIYF. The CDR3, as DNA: TGTGCCAGCAGCCCCGGCGGCTCTGGAAACACCATATATTTT.

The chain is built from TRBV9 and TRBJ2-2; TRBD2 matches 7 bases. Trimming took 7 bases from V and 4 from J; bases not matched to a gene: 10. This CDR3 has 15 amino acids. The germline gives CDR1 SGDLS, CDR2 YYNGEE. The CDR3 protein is CASWRGGSGTGELFF. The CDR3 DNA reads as TGTGCCAGCTGGAGAGGCGGGAGCGGCACCGGGGAGCTGTTTTTT.

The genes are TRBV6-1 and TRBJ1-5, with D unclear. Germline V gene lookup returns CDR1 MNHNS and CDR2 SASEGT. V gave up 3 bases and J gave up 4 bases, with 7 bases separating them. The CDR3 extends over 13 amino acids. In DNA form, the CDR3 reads TGTGCCAGCAGTGACAGTGAAAATCAGCCCCAGCATTTT. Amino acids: CASSDSENQPQHF.

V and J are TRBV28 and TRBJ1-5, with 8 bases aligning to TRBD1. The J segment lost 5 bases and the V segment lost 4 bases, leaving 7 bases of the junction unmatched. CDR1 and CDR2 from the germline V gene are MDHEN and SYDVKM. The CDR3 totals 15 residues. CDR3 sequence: CASSSGTGKDQPQHF. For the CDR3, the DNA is TGTGCCAGCAGTTCCGGGACAGGCAAAGATCAGCCCCAGCATTTT.

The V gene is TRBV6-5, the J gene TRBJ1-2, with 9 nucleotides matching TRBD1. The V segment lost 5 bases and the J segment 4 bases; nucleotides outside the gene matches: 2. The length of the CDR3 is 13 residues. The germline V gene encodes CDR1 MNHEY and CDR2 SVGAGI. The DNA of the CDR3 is TGTGCCAGCAGTACAGGGGGCCGCTATGGCTACACCTTC. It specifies CASSTGGRYGYTF.

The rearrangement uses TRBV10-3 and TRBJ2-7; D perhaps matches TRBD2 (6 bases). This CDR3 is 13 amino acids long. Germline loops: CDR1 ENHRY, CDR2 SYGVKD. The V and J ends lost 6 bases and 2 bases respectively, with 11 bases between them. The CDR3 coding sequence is TGTGCCATCAGCCTCCCGGGGGCCTACGAGCAGTACTTC. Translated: CAISLPGAYEQYF.

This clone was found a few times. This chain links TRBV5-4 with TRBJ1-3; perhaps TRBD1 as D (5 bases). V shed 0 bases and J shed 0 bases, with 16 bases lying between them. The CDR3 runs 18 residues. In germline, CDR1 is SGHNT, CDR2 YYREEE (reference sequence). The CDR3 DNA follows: TGTGCCAGCAGCTTGGGAACTAACAGGCAGAGCTCTGGAAACACCATATATTTT. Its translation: CASSLGTNRQSSGNTIYF.

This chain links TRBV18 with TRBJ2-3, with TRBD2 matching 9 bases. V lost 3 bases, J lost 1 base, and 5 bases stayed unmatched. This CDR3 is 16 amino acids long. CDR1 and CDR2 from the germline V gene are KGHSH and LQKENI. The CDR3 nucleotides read TGTGCCAGCTCACCCATTCCTAGCGGGGGCACAGATACGCAGTATTTT. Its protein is CASSPIPSGGTDTQYF.

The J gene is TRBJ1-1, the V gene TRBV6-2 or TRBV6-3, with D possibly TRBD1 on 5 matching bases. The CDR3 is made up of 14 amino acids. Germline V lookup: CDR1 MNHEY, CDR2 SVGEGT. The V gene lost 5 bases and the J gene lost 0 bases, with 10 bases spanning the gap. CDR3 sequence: CASSQLTVNTEAFF. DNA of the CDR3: TGTGCCAGCAGTCAGTTGACAGTGAACACTGAAGCTTTCTTT.

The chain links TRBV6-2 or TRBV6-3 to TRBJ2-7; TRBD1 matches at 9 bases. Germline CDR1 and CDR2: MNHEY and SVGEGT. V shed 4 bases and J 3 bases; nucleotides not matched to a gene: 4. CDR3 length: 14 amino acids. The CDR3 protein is CASSSQDRGYEQYF. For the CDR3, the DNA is TGTGCCAGCAGTTCCCAGGACAGGGGCTACGAGCAGTACTTC.

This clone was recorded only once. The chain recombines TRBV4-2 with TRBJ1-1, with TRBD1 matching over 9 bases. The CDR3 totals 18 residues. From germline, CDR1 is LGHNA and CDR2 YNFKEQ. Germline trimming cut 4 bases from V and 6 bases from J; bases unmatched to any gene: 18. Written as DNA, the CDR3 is TGTGCCAGCAGCCGAAGAGGGTCAACAGGGGGCGTGGAAGCTGAAGCTTTCTTT. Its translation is CASSRRGSTGGVEAEAFF.

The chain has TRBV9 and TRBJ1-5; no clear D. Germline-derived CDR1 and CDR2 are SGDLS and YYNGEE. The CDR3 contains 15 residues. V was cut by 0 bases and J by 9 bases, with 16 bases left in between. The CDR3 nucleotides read TGTGCCAGCAGCGTAGGCGACGGTGGAGTGGTGCCCCAGCATTTT. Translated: CASSVGDGGVVPQHF.

For the CDR3, the DNA is TGTGCCAGCAACCGACTAGCGGGGGGCCAAGAGACCCAGTACTTC. Encoded protein: CASNRLAGGQETQYF. The chain links TRBV2 to TRBJ2-5; the match to TRBD2 covers 13 bases. J lost 1 base, V lost 7 bases, and 3 bases had no gene match. The germline gives CDR1 SNHLY, CDR2 FYNNEI. The CDR3 consists of 15 residues.

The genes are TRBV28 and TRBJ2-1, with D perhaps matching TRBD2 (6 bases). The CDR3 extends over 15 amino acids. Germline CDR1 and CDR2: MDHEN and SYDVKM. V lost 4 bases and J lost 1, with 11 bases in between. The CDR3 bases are TGTGCCAGCAGTTCTTCCGGGGGATCCTACAATGAGCAGTTCTTC. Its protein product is CASSSSGGSYNEQFF. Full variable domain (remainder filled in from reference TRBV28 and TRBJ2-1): DVKVTQSSRYLVKRTGEKVFLECVQDMDHENMFWYRQDPGLGLRLIYFSYDVKMKEKGDIPEGYSVSREKKERFSLILESASTNQTSMYLCASSSSGGSYNEQFFGPGTRLTVL.

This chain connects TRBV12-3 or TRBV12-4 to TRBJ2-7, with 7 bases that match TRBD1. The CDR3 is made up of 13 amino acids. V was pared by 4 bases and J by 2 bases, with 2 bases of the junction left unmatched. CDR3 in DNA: TGTGCCAGCAGTTCGGGGACAGCCTACGAGCAGTACTTC. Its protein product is CASSSGTAYEQYF.

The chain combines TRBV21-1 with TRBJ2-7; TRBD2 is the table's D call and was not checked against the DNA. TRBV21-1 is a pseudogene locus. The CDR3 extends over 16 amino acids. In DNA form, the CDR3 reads TGTGCCAGCAGCAAAGCGTTGCGAGGGAGGATCAACGAGCAGTACTTC. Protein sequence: CASSKALRGRINEQYF.

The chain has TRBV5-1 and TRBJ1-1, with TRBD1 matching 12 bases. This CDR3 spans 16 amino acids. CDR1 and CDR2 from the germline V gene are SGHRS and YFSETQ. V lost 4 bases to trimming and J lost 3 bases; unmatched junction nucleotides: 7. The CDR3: CASSLGTGGAYTEAFF. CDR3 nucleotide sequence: TGCGCCAGCAGCCTGGGGACAGGGGGCGCCTACACTGAAGCTTTCTTT.

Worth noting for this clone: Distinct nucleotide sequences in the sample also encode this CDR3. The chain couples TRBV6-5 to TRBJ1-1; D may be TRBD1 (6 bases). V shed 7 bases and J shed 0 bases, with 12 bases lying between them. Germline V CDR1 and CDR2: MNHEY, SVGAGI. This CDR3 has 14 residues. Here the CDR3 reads CASTKQGMNTEAFF. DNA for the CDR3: TGTGCCAGCACCAAACAGGGAATGAACACTGAAGCTTTCTTT.

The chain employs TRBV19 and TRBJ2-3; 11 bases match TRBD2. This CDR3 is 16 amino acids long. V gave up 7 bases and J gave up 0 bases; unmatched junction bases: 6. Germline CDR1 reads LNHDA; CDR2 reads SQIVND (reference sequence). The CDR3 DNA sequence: TGTGCCAGTAAACGCGGGACTAGCGGTAGCACAGATACGCAGTATTTT. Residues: CASKRGTSGSTDTQYF. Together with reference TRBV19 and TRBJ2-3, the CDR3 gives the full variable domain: DGGITQSPKYLFRKEGQNVTLSCEQNLNHDAMYWYRQDPGQGLRLIYYSQIVNDFQKGDIAEGYSVSREKKESFPLTVTSAQKNPTAFYLCASKRGTSGSTDTQYFGPGTRLTVL.

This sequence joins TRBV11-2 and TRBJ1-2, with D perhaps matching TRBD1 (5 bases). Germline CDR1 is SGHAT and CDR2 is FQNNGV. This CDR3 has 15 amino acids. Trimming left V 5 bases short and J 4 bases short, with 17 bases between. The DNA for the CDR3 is TGTGCCAGCAGCACCGAAGGGTCAGGGCTCTATGGCTACACCTTC. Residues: CASSTEGSGLYGYTF.

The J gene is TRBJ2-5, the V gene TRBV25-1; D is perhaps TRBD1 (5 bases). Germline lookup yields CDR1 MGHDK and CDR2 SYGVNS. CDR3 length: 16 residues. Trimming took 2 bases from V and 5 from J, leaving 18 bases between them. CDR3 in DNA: TGTGCCAGCAGTGAAGTCCGACAGTACGGTTGGGAGACCCAGTACTTC. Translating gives CASSEVRQYGWETQYF.

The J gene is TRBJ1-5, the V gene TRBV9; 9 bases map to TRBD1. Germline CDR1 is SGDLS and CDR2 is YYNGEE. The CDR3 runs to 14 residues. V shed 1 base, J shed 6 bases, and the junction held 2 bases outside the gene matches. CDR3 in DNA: TGTGCCAGCAGCGTAACAGGGGGCAGTCAGCCCCAGCATTTT. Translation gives CASSVTGGSQPQHF.

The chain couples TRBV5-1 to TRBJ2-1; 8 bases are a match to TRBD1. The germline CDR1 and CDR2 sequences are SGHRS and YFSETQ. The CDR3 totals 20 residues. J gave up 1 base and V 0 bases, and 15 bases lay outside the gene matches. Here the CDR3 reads CASSLAWTGKSYLSYNEQFF. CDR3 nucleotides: TGCGCCAGCAGCTTGGCTTGGACAGGGAAATCTTATTTGTCCTACAATGAGCAGTTCTTC.